This T cell receptor (beta chain) was recovered during a study of blood T cell repertoires in COVID-19. The protocol was immunoSEQ multiplex PCR, while the TCRdb copy is restricted to in-frame clones and leaves out a portion. This sample has roughly 150,000 clones, with more than 80% found just once. CDR1 is MNHEY, CDR2 SVGAGI, per germline. The CDR3 extends over 11 amino acids. Trimming took 7 bases from V and 6 from J, leaving 7 bases between them. This receptor was identified in a human donor in a cohort sampled during active COVID-19. Sequenced sample: peripheral blood. The rearrangement joins TRBV6-5 to TRBJ2-1; no firm D call. CDR3 sequence: CASNSGNEQFF. CDR3 nucleotides: TGTGCCAGCAACTCGGGCAATGAGCAGTTCTTC.